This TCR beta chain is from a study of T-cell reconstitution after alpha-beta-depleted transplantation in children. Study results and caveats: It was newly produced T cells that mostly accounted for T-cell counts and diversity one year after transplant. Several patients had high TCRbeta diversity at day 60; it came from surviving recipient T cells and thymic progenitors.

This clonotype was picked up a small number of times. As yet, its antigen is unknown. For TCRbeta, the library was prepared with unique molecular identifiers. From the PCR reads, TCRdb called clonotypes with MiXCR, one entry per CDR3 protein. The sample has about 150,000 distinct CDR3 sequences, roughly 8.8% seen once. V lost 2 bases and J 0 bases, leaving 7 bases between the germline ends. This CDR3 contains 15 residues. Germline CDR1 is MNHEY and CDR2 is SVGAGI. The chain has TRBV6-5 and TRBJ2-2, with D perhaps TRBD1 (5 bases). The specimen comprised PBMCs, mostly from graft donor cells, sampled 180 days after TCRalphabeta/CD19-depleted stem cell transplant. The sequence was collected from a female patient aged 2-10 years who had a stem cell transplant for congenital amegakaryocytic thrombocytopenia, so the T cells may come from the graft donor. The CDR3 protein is CASSYDRTNTGELFF. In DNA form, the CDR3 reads TGTGCCAGCAGTTACGACAGAACGAACACCGGGGAGCTGTTTTTT.